This entry features one TCR beta chain sequence. Its antigen is unknown. Since no conserved phenylalanine or tryptophan closes the CDR3, a read error is the likely cause. What was amplified from RNA transcripts were TCR beta CDR3 regions. HTBI primers drove first-round RT-PCR of the TCR CDR3. MiXCR, run by TCRdb on the multiplex PCR reads, gives a single entry per CDR3 protein. The sample lists tens of thousands of distinct CDR3 sequences, approximately 50% occurring once. This record comes from a study of T cells in Graves' hyperthyroidism and ophthalmopathy. Study-level information: The authors collected peripheral blood at initial diagnosis, before any treatment. Findings of the study overall: Prediction of ophthalmopathy progression came a median around 6 months pre-onset.

The CDR3 runs to 15 residues. Per the germline V gene, CDR1 is DFQATT and CDR2 is SNEGSKA (reference sequence). J lost 4 bases, V lost 3 bases, and 7 bases had no gene match. This TCR was sampled from a woman aged 55-70 years with Graves' ophthalmopathy. The V call is TRBV20-1, the J call TRBJ2-3, with 10 bases that match TRBD2. The sample was blood. CDR3 in amino acids: CSARESGRGADTQYL. In DNA form, the CDR3 reads TGCAGTGCTAGGGAGAGCGGGAGGGGCGCAGATACGCAGTATCTT.